The subject of this entry is one TCR beta chain. Living in about two dozen US areas, the participants were between roughly 18 and 95 years of age. For recovered donors of Cohort 3, there were two negative PCRs, clearance, or symptom resolution. This table comes from immunoSEQ multiplex PCR, and its TCRdb copy is limited to in-frame clones, with some not included. This repertoire shows around 390,000 clones, about 87% found once; its top ten account for about a tenth. CDR3 length equals 12 residues. V gave up 4 bases and J gave up 7 bases; unmatched junction bases: 4. CDR1 is SGHNT, CDR2 YYREEE, per germline (reference sequence). These data come from a study of blood T cell repertoires in COVID-19. Background on the study: From T cells, B-cell-depleted T cells, or PBMCs came the material, which was cDNA or gDNA.

This clonotype was sampled from a woman between 50 and 59 years old who had recovered from COVID-19. The sample was PBMCs or T cells enriched from blood (not recorded which). The chain carries TRBV5-4 and TRBJ1-2; 7 nucleotides line up with TRBD1. The DNA of the CDR3 is TGTGCCAGCAGCGCCCAGGGGGGTGGCTACACCTTC. Translating it yields CASSAQGGGYTF.